This record concerns one T cell receptor (beta chain) sequence. Its antigen is not identified. Isolated RNA was reverse transcribed in full, so expressed TCRB transcripts were sequenced. Produced via immunoSEQ multiplex PCR; TCRdb's table is partial and in-frame only. This table holds about 350,000 clones, roughly a fifth found once. The sample is drawn from a study of beta chain features in type 1 diabetes. Study information: On cell yields, gender and age, patients and healthy donors were similar. Study observations and caveats: Naive, central memory and regulatory TCRB repertoires appeared more similar among patients than healthy donors. A moderate, significant TCRB CDR3 shortening appeared in type 1 diabetes across four CD4+ subsets. Cells with high TCR expression could be over-represented by cDNA sequencing.

The germline V gene encodes CDR1 MGHRA and CDR2 YSYEKL. V lost 1 base, J lost 4 bases, and 10 bases lay in between. The CDR3 runs to 14 residues. Sequenced material: naive CD4+ T cells from blood. The chain uses TRBV4-1 and TRBJ1-1; the D is unclear. The clonotype was recovered from a woman in her late teens or twenties in good health. The CDR3 DNA follows: TGCGCCAGCAGCCAAGCGGAGGTGGGCACTGAAGCTTTCTTT. It is translated as CASSQAEVGTEAFF.